A single T cell receptor beta chain is shown here with its context. Original processing notes: How many nucleated cells were present was estimated from reference gene primer amplification. The assay was immunoSEQ multiplex PCR, and TCRdb's table has in-frame clones only and misses some. That table furnishes V, J and clone size, whereas the DNA furnished D and trimming. The table has 400,000 to 550,000 clones, about 85% seen once. This sample is drawn from a study of blood T cell repertoires in COVID-19. About the study: Nucleic acid was either cDNA or gDNA, and it came from T cells, B-cell-depleted T cells, or PBMCs.

Participant ages covered about 18 to 90 years across about two dozen US areas. Participant reports of clinical history set cohort assignment. The CDR3 spans 13 residues. V dropped 1 base and J dropped 5 bases, with 9 bases sitting between them. Germline-derived CDR1 and CDR2 are MGHDK and SYGVNS. The genes are TRBV25-1 and TRBJ2-7, with D maybe TRBD1 (5 bases). This receptor was identified in a woman younger than 30 with acute COVID-19. Input material: PBMCs or T cells enriched from blood (not recorded which). CDR3 coding DNA: TGTGCCAGCAGTGAATTCAGGGCGGACGAGCAGTACTTC. Its translation is CASSEFRADEQYF.